These 29 T cell receptor beta chains originate from one sample sequenced in a study of T cell repertoires in cytomegalovirus infection. From the reads, TCRdb called clonotypes with MiXCR, one entry per CDR3 protein. The sample includes some 400,000 distinct CDR3 sequences, roughly a third seen only once; the top ten take around 13%. Sequencing input: PBMCs. These receptors originate from a human donor in good health (CMV status not recorded). Some clones in this sample may be carry-over from other donors' samples.

The genes are TRBV5-1 and TRBJ1-1, with TRBD1 identical over 7 bases. The CDR3 extends over 16 amino acids. Germline V gene sequence: CDR1 SGHRS, CDR2 YFSETQ. The junction had 5 bases not matched to a gene; V was cut back by 0 bases and J by 0 bases. The CDR3 reads CASSLGGGGVNTEAFF. CDR3 sequence (DNA): TGCGCCAGCAGCTTGGGAGGGGGCGGGGTGAACACTGAAGCTTTCTTT.

The genes are TRBV4-1 and TRBJ2-1; TRBD2 might be the D (5 bases). Germline CDR1 and CDR2: MGHRA and YSYEKL. The ends were cut back, 0 bases at V and 1 base at J, with 7 bases in the middle. The CDR3 sequence is 15 residues long. CDR3 DNA sequence: TGCGCCAGCAGCCAAGACAGCGGTTCCTACAATGAGCAGTTCTTC. It translates to CASSQDSGSYNEQFF.

This clonotype has ten or more counts. The rearrangement links TRBV7-2 to TRBJ2-1; D is perhaps TRBD1 (6 bases). CDR3 length equals 18 residues. Trimming shortened V by 1 base and J by 2 bases, and 18 bases separated the two germline ends. Per the germline V gene, CDR1 is SGHTA and CDR2 is FQGNSA. CDR3 loop: CASSLVPLGQRAYNEQFF. The CDR3, as DNA: TGTGCCAGCAGCTTAGTCCCATTAGGACAGAGAGCCTACAATGAGCAGTTCTTC.

V and J are TRBV6-6 and TRBJ2-1; 14 bases are shared with TRBD2. The V segment lost 2 bases and the J segment 4 bases; nucleotides outside the gene matches: 4. CDR3 length: 17 amino acids. The germline gives CDR1 MNHNY, CDR2 SVGAGI (reference sequence). This CDR3 reads CASSYRTSGGLYNEQFF. In nucleotides, the CDR3 is TGTGCCAGCAGTTACCGGACTAGCGGGGGGCTGTACAATGAGCAGTTCTTC.

CDR3 loop: CATSRTTRETLHF. The CDR3, as DNA: TGTGCCACCAGCAGGACTACCAGGGAAACCCTCCACTTT. The chain is built from TRBV15 and TRBJ1-6; TRBD1 might be the D (5 bases). Trimming took 3 bases from V and 14 from J, leaving 14 bases between them. This CDR3 is built from 13 residues. The germline CDR1 and CDR2 sequences are LNHNV and YYDKDF (reference sequence).

The chain combines TRBV5-4 with TRBJ2-4; D not certain. The V end was cut by 3 bases, the J end by 9 bases, with 19 bases between. CDR3 size: 15 residues. Germline CDR1 and CDR2: SGHNT and YYREEE (reference sequence). The chain's CDR3 is CASSSDGFQGSIQYF. The CDR3, as DNA: TGTGCCAGCAGCTCAGACGGCTTTCAAGGTAGCATTCAGTACTTC.

This clonotype was picked up a small number of times. The chain has TRBV6-2 or TRBV6-3 and TRBJ2-7, with 9 bases matching TRBD1. CDR3 length: 16 amino acids. With V trimmed by 6 bases and J by 3 bases, 12 bases remained unmatched. Looked up from germline, CDR1 is MNHEY and CDR2 is SVGEGT. CDR3 sequence reads: CASSTPGQGSYYEQYF. As DNA, the CDR3 is TGTGCCAGCAGCACTCCGGGACAGGGATCGTACTACGAGCAGTACTTC.

J is TRBJ1-1 and V is TRBV12-3 or TRBV12-4; D uncertain. This CDR3 spans 14 amino acids. The ends were cut back, 8 bases at V and 3 bases at J, with 16 bases in the middle. The CDR3 reads CASWSLPADTEAFF. As DNA, the CDR3 is TGTGCCAGCTGGTCCCTCCCAGCCGACACTGAAGCTTTCTTT.

J is TRBJ2-1 and V is TRBV20-1; 7 nucleotides align to TRBD2. The length of the CDR3 is 13 residues. V shed 6 bases and J 1 base; nucleotides not matched to a gene: 3. In germline, CDR1 is DFQATT, CDR2 SNEGSKA (reference sequence). CDR3 sequence: CSASGDSYNEQFF. In DNA, the CDR3 is TGCAGTGCCAGCGGGGATTCCTACAATGAGCAGTTCTTC.

This clonotype was seen ten or more times. This chain links TRBV15 with TRBJ2-7, with 9 bases lining up with TRBD1. The germline gives CDR1 LNHNV, CDR2 YYDKDF (reference sequence). The CDR3 has 16 amino acids. J was trimmed by 3 bases and V by 0 bases; bases with no gene match: 6. The CDR3 sequence: CATSRDRTGANYEQYF. CDR3 DNA sequence: TGTGCCACCAGCAGAGATCGGACAGGGGCCAACTACGAGCAGTACTTC.

The chain has TRBV19 and TRBJ1-5, with 11 bases aligning to TRBD1. Germline V gene lookup returns CDR1 LNHDA and CDR2 SQIVND (reference sequence). V dropped 0 bases and J dropped 0; count of bases not matched to a gene: 13. The CDR3 length is 21 residues. The CDR3 nucleotides are TGTGCCAGTAGTATAGATCTATTGATGGGACAGGGGGAAAATAGCAATCAGCCCCAGCATTTT. Amino acids: CASSIDLLMGQGENSNQPQHF.

About this clonotype: At one end, the junction sequence differs from germline, possibly due to a read error. The chain uses TRBV7-9 and TRBJ2-7; D is ambiguous. Germline V gene data show CDR1 as SEHNR and CDR2 as FQNEAQ (reference sequence). The CDR3 is 13 amino acids. The CDR3 loop is CAISFSPGDEHYF. CDR3 sequence (DNA): TGTGCCATCAGCTTTTCTCCGGGCGACGAGCATTACTTC.

The chain links TRBV6-1 to TRBJ2-3, with D possibly being TRBD1 (6 bases). CDR3 length: 13 amino acids. V dropped 4 bases and J dropped 6 bases, with 11 bases sitting between them. CDR1 and CDR2 (germline): MNHNS, SASEGT. CDR3: CASSATGQDTQYF. In DNA form, the CDR3 reads TGTGCCAGCAGTGCTACAGGGCAGGATACGCAGTATTTT.

This rearrangement joins TRBV4-3 to TRBJ2-7, with 7 bases fitting TRBD1. Germline V gene data show CDR1 as LGHNA and CDR2 as YSLEER. The CDR3 extends over 15 amino acids. After removal of 1 base from V and 4 bases from J, the junction contained 7 bases not matched to a gene. The CDR3 here is CASSQGDSADYEQYF. The CDR3, as DNA: TGCGCCAGCAGCCAAGGGGACAGTGCAGATTACGAGCAGTACTTC.

This clonotype showed up just once. The rearrangement links TRBV29-1 to TRBJ1-1; D gene uncertain. The length of the CDR3 is 15 residues. CDR1 and CDR2 from the germline V gene are SQVTM and ANQGSEA. V gave up 3 bases and J gave up 0 bases, with 14 bases separating them. CDR3 amino acids: CSVDPLGDMNTEAFF. The CDR3 DNA reads as TGCAGCGTTGACCCCCTAGGAGACATGAACACTGAAGCTTTCTTT.

The rearrangement joins TRBV7-6 to TRBJ2-7; TRBD2 agrees at 7 bases. CDR1 SGHVS and CDR2 FNYEAQ come from the germline V gene. The CDR3 consists of 16 residues. After removal of 1 base from V and 3 bases from J, the junction contained 9 bases not matched to a gene. The CDR3 reads CASSLEGTKLNYEQYF. The CDR3 DNA follows: TGTGCCAGCAGCTTAGAAGGGACTAAACTTAACTACGAGCAGTACTTC.

The chain uses TRBV6-5 and TRBJ2-3; 8 bases match TRBD2. The junction had 11 bases not matched to a gene; V was cut back by 6 bases and J by 3 bases. The CDR3 is 16 residues long. Germline CDR1 reads MNHEY; CDR2 reads SVGAGI. The CDR3 nucleotides read TGTGCCAGCAGACTCGGGGGGGCCTCGAAGACAGATACGCAGTATTTT. Residues: CASRLGGASKTDTQYF.

Worth noting for this clonotype: The CDR3 ends on some other residue instead of the conserved phenylalanine or tryptophan, so this is likely a read error. No DNA is shown, since the ends of the CDR3 on it are uncertain; the CDR3 is the one TCRdb lists. The V gene is TRBV6-4, the J gene TRBJ2-1; the table names TRBD1, a call not compared with the DNA. Germline-derived CDR1 and CDR2 are MRHNA and SNTAGT. The CDR3 is 13 amino acids in total, end residues counted. The CDR3 loop is CATSTGPYNEQLL.

Here the CDR3 DNA reads TGTGCCAGCAGCTTATTAAGCACGAACACCGGGGAGCTGTTTTTT. Its translation: CASSLLSTNTGELFF. The chain combines TRBV11-2 with TRBJ2-2; D remains ambiguous. The CDR3 consists of 15 residues. Germline V gene data show CDR1 as SGHAT and CDR2 as FQNNGV. The germline V and J ends were trimmed by 2 bases and 0 bases, with 7 bases remaining between them.

V usage is TRBV6-5 and J usage is TRBJ1-4; D uncertain. V was clipped by 2 bases and J by 5 bases, with 9 bases between them. This CDR3 contains 14 residues. CDR1 is MNHEY and CDR2 is SVGAGI in the germline V gene. The CDR3 sequence: CASSYGQTNEKLFF. CDR3 in DNA: TGTGCCAGCAGTTACGGCCAAACAAATGAAAAACTGTTTTTT.

The chain couples TRBV29-1 to TRBJ2-1; 15 bases are a match to TRBD2. After removal of 7 bases from V and 10 bases from J, the junction contained 8 bases not matched to a gene. In germline, CDR1 is SQVTM, CDR2 ANQGSEA. The CDR3 has 14 amino acids. CDR3 sequence reads: CSERTSGGADEQFF. CDR3 nucleotide sequence: TGCAGCGAACGGACTAGCGGGGGGGCGGACGAGCAGTTCTTC.

This clonotype was observed a single time. The CDR3 DNA reads as TGTGCCAGCAGTTTAGACAGTCTTTCGGATACGCAGTATTTT. Its translation: CASSLDSLSDTQYF. V gene TRBV12-3 or TRBV12-4 combines with J gene TRBJ2-3, with no clear D. The CDR3 consists of 14 residues. Trimming pared 1 base from V and 6 bases from J, leaving 11 bases between.

This clonotype came up once. J is TRBJ2-3 and V is TRBV10-1; D gene uncertain. Trimming removed 0 bases from V and 4 bases from J, with 5 bases in between. Germline V lookup: CDR1 WNHNN, CDR2 SYGVQD (reference sequence). The CDR3 length is 13 residues. The CDR3 region is CASSESWADTQYF. As DNA, the CDR3 is TGCGCCAGCAGTGAGTCATGGGCAGATACGCAGTATTTT.

The chain couples TRBV2 to TRBJ2-3; 13 bases match TRBD2. The V gene end was trimmed by 7 bases and the J gene end by 2 bases; junction bases not matched to a gene: 3. There are 15 residues in the CDR3. Germline V gene lookup returns CDR1 SNHLY and CDR2 FYNNEI. CDR3 nucleotide sequence: TGTGCCAGCACCGGGACTAGCGGGGTCACAGATACGCAGTATTTT. Its translation: CASTGTSGVTDTQYF.

The chain combines TRBV5-1 with TRBJ1-2; 12 nucleotides align to TRBD1. J gave up 7 bases and V 9 bases, and 13 bases lay outside the gene matches. The CDR3 runs to 15 residues. Germline V gives CDR1 SGHRS, CDR2 YFSETQ. CDR3 region: CANRSTGTGGFGYTF. In DNA form, the CDR3 reads TGCGCCAACAGGTCAACCGGGACAGGGGGCTTTGGCTACACCTTC.

The gene calls are TRBV20-1 and TRBJ2-2, with D perhaps TRBD2 (6 bases). In germline, CDR1 is DFQATT, CDR2 SNEGSKA (reference sequence). V was cut by 0 bases and J by 5 bases, with 10 bases left in between. The CDR3 contains 14 residues. CDR3 coding DNA: TGCAGTGCTAGAGATTCTCGGGGGACCGGGGAGCTGTTTTTT. Its translation is CSARDSRGTGELFF.

For this clonotype: Since a much larger clone is just one base distant, this may be a read error. DNA for the CDR3: TGTGCCAGCAGCCCCGGCCGGGGGGCCGCTCGCGGGGAGCTGTTTTTT. This codes for CASSPGRGAARGELFF. The chain recombines TRBV7-8 with TRBJ2-2; D might be TRBD2 (7 bases). The CDR3 is 16 amino acids. The V gene's germline CDR1 is SGHVS and CDR2 FQNEAQ. Deletions cut 5 bases from V and 7 bases from J, with 20 bases between.

The chain joins TRBV20-1 to TRBJ2-3, with no clear D. The V end lost 6 bases, the J end lost 5 bases, and 12 bases lay between the germline ends. The CDR3 spans 12 residues. Per the germline V gene, CDR1 is DFQATT and CDR2 is SNEGSKA (reference sequence). CDR3 bases: TGCAGTGCAGCGTCCACGGGAGATACGCAGTATTTT. Translation gives CSAASTGDTQYF.

The chain couples TRBV6-1 to TRBJ2-7; D may correspond to TRBD1 or TRBD2 (6 bases each). V was cut by 4 bases and J by 3 bases, with 13 bases left in between. There are 14 residues in the CDR3. Per the germline V gene, CDR1 is MNHNS and CDR2 is SASEGT. CDR3 loop: CASSGRDTNYEQYF. The CDR3 coding sequence is TGTGCCAGCAGTGGGCGGGACACCAACTACGAGCAGTACTTC.